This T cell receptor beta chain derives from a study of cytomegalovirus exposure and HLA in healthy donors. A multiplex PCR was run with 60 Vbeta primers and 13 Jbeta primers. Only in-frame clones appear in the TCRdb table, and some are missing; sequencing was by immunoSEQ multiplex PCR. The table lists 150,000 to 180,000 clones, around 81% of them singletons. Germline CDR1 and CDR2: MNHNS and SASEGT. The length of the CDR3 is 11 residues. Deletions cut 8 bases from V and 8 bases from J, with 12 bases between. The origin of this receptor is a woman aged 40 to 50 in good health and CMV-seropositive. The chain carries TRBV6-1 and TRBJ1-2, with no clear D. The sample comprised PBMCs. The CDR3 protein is CASRGRLGYTF. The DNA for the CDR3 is TGTGCCAGCCGTGGGCGGCTGGGCTACACCTTC.